This T cell receptor beta chain was retrieved from a study of shared clonotypes between healthy human individuals. Whole-study context: The people who gave samples were two women and three men aged 18 to 49. Findings and limits, study-wide: Naive CD4 clonotypes overlapped across several donors at roughly 5%. Against clonotypes common to all four donors, non-shared ones had lower generation probabilities.

Concerning this clone: Its antigen is not identified.

Cells designated naive CD8 were CD45RO-negative and were positively selected for CCR7, with terminally differentiated effector memory CD45RA+ cells excluded. Original processing methods: In the immunoSEQ data, sequences were junction-only and lacked quality scores, so filtering differed. Assay: immunoSEQ multiplex PCR; the TCRdb copy retains only in-frame clones and omits some. V and J calls and clone size are as listed in that table; D and trimming were resolved from the DNA. The repertoire consists of about 2,200,000 clones, with approximately 94% occurring once and the leading ten covering around 1.7%. There are 13 residues in the CDR3. V shed 5 bases and J shed 1 base, with 8 bases lying between them. Germline V gene data show CDR1 as MNHNS and CDR2 as SASEGT.

The rearrangement links TRBV6-1 to TRBJ1-1, with D possibly being TRBD1 (5 bases). The TCR was taken from a man aged 18 to 30 in good health. Some clones in this sample may be carry-over from other donors' samples. Sequences were obtained from naive CD8+ T cells from PBMCs. The CDR3 DNA reads as TGTGCCAGCAGTACAGACAGGAACACTGAAGCTTTCTTT. Translating gives CASSTDRNTEAFF.